The rows below give T cell receptor beta chains drawn from one sample of a study of blood T cell repertoires in COVID-19. Sequencing used immunoSEQ multiplex PCR; TCRdb keeps in-frame clones, though not all of them. The sample holds roughly 220,000 clones, about 80% seen once. The sequenced sample was PBMCs or T cells enriched from blood (not recorded which). The receptors were sampled from a woman aged 40 to 55 with acute COVID-19. Each CDR3 is given without its conserved first and last residue.

TRBV3-1/TRBV3-2 | ASRENGGYNEQF
TRBV7-8 | ASRPGSQATNEKLF
TRBV12-3/TRBV12-4 | ASSLLIRNIQY
TRBV11-3 | ASSISRGSYNEQF
TRBV7-2 | ASSLARGGHQPQH
TRBV7-2 | ASSSGQQGSAF
TRBV5-8 | ASSSGADRSNQPQH
TRBV2 | ASSDTGAGTDTQY
TRBV15 | ATRSGLNNEQF
TRBV14 | ASSRERGLYNEQF
TRBV4-1 | ASSQDPTSGYNEQF